The entry that follows covers one TCR beta chain sequence. The data derive from a study of blood T cell repertoires in COVID-19. The repertoire was sequenced with immunoSEQ multiplex PCR; TCRdb's copy has only in-frame clones and lacks some. This sample has some 75,000 clones, with more than 80% found just once. Sequencing was done on a sample of peripheral blood. This sequence was found in a human donor in a cohort sampled during active COVID-19.

CDR3 nucleotides: TGTGCCTGGAGTGTGAGCTACGAGCAGTACTTC. It encodes CAWSVSYEQYF. The rearrangement joins TRBV30 to TRBJ2-7; D is uncertain. Germline CDR1 GTSNPN, CDR2 SVGIG (reference sequence). This CDR3 contains 11 residues. V was pared by 0 bases and J by 3 bases, with 3 bases between.